This TCR beta chain came from a study of blood T cell repertoires in COVID-19. Measured with immunoSEQ multiplex PCR; TCRdb has only the in-frame clones, and not every one. The sample has 230,000 or so clones; roughly nine tenths are singletons. The sample taken for sequencing was peripheral blood. The source is a woman between 40 and 55 years old who had recovered from COVID-19.

CDR3 residues: CAIQGSNEQFF. The CDR3 bases are TGTGCCATACAGGGAAGCAATGAGCAGTTCTTC. The chain carries TRBV10-3 and TRBJ2-1, with D tentatively TRBD1 (6 bases). V lost 9 bases and J 6 bases, leaving 9 bases between the germline ends. The germline CDR1 and CDR2 sequences are ENHRY and SYGVKD. The CDR3 consists of 11 residues.